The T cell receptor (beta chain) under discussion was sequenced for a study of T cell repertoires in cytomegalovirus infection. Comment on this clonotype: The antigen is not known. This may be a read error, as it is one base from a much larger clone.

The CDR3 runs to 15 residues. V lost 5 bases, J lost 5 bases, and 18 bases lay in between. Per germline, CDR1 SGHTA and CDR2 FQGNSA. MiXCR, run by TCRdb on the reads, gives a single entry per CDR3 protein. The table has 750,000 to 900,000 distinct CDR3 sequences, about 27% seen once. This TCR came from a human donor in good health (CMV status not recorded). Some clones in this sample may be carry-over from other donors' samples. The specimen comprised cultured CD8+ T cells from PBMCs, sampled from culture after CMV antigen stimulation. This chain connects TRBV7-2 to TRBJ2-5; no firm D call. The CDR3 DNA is TGTGCCAGCAGCCCGAACGGCCCTTTGGTGGAGACCCAGTACTTC. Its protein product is CASSPNGPLVETQYF. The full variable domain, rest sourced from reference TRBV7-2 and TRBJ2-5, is GAGVSQSPSNKVTEKGKDVELRCDPISGHTALYWYRQSLGQGLEFLIYFQGNSAPDKSGLPSDRFSAERTGGSVSTLTIQRTQQEDSAVYLCASSPNGPLVETQYFGPGTRLLVL.